Reported below is one TCR beta chain. This specimen comes from a study of blood T cell repertoires in COVID-19. Whole-study context: Specimens from acute and convalescent COVID-19 originated in the United States, Italy and Spain. Sources were T cells, B-cell-depleted T cells, or PBMCs; the material itself was cDNA or gDNA.

This CDR3 has 11 amino acids. CDR1 is KGHSY, CDR2 FQNENV, per germline. The V end was cut by 1 base, the J end by 10 bases, with 5 bases between. Original analysis: Estimated nucleated cell counts came from reference gene primer amplification. The table came from immunoSEQ multiplex PCR; TCRdb's copy has only in-frame clones and leaves some out. V and J calls plus clone size are reproduced from that table; the DNA served to infer D and trimming. The table shows approximately 80,000 clones, with approximately 83% occurring only once. This rearrangement joins TRBV16 to TRBJ1-5, with D uncertain. The sample consisted of peripheral blood. The TCR was taken from a woman in her 70s with acute or convalescent COVID-19. In nucleotides, the CDR3 is TGTGCCAGCAGCCAATTGGGCCCCCAGCATTTT. This translates into CASSQLGPQHF.